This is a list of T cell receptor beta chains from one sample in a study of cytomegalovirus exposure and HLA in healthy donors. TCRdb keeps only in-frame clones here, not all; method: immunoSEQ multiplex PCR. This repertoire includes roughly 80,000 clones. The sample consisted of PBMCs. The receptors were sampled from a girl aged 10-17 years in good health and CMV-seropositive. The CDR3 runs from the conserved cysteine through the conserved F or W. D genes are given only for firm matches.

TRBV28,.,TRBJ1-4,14,TGTGCCAGCAGTTTAGAGGGATCAGGCGGAAAACTGTTTTTT,CASSLEGSGGKLFF
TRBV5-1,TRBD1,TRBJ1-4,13,TGCGCCAGCAAGCAGGGGGGATATGAAAAACTGTTTTTT,CASKQGGYEKLFF
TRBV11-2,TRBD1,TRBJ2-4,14,TGTGCCAGCAGCTTAAGAGGGGGCTCAAACATTCAGTACTTC,CASSLRGGSNIQYF
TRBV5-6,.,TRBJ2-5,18,TGTGCCAGCAGCTCCGGACAAGTAGCTCTAACGTACCAAGAGACCCAGTACTTC,CASSSGQVALTYQETQYF
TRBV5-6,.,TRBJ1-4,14,TGTGCCAGCAGCCCCCTGGGCGAAGATGAAAAACTGTTTTTT,CASSPLGEDEKLFF
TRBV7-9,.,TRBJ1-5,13,TGTGCCAGCAGCTATTATAGCAATCAGCCCCAGCATTTT,CASSYYSNQPQHF
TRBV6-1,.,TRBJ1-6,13,TGTGCCAGCAGTGAATCCGAGAATTCACCCCTCCACTTT,CASSESENSPLHF
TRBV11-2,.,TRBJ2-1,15,TGTGCCAGCAGCTTAGACAGGGCATTCAACAATGAGCAGTTCTTC,CASSLDRAFNNEQFF
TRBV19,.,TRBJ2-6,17,TGTGCCAGTAGGAGGAGGGACTCAAGCTCTGGGGCCAACGTCCTGACTTTC,CASRRRDSSSGANVLTF
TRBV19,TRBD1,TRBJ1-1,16,TGTGCCAGTAGTGTCCGGGACAGGGGGGAGAACACTGAAGCTTTCTTT,CASSVRDRGENTEAFF
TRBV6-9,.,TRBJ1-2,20,TGTGCCAGCAGCGGGGGGAGAAATTCCGGGACCTTTACGGCTAACTATGGCTACACCTTC,CASSGGRNSGTFTANYGYTF
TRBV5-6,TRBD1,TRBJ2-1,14,TGTGCCAGCAGCCCTGGGACAGGGATTTTTGAGCAGTTCTTC,CASSPGTGIFEQFF
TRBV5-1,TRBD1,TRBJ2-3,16,TGCGCCAGCAGAGTGACAGGGGGCGATTCCACAGATACGCAGTATTTT,CASRVTGGDSTDTQYF